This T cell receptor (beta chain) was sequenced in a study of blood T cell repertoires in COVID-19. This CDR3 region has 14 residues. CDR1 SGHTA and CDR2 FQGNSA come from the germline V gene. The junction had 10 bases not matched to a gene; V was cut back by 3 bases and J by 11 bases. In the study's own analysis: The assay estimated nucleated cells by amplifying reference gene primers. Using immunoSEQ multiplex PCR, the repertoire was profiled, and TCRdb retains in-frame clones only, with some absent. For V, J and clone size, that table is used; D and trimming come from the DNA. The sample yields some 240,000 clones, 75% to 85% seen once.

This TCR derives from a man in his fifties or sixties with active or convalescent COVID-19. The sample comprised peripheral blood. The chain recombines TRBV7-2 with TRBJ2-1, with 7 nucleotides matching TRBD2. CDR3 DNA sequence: TGTGCCAGCAGCTTCCTGCTAGCGGACCTCAAGCAGTTCTTC. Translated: CASSFLLADLKQFF.